This T cell receptor beta chain was identified during a study of T cells in Graves' hyperthyroidism and ophthalmopathy. Study-wide findings and caveats: Most thyroid-expanded clonotypes above 0.001 were also found in blood. Through a model of 13 V-J features, ophthalmopathy was separated from stable hyperthyroidism.

CDR3 length equals 15 residues. Germline V gene data show CDR1 as MNHNS and CDR2 as SASEGT. The germline V and J ends were trimmed by 0 bases and 8 bases, with 11 bases remaining between them. The authors took PBMCs from over 8.5 ml fresh peripheral blood. TCR beta CDR3 region amplification was performed from RNA transcripts. When the TCR CDR3 underwent first-round RT-PCR, the HTBI primer set was used. One entry per CDR3 protein results from TCRdb running MiXCR on the multiplex PCR reads. The data contain 400,000 to 600,000 distinct CDR3 sequences, around 21% of them singletons. Comments on this clonotype: What it recognizes is unknown.

The sample consisted of blood. The receptor was derived from a man aged 18 to 29 with Graves' hyperthyroidism. The chain couples TRBV6-1 to TRBJ1-6; a possible D gene is TRBD1 (6 bases). The CDR3 is CASSEAWGADSPLHF. The CDR3 nucleotides read TGTGCCAGCAGTGAAGCTTGGGGGGCTGATTCACCCCTCCACTTT.